Below are 13 T cell receptor beta chains sequenced from a single sample in a study of vaccination and CD4 T cells after COVID-19. Indicated treatment: approximately nine-day PBMC culture with coronavirus spike peptide pools or control peptides (ViraFEST assay). Ahead of the COVID-19 pandemic (2011-2018), the CD4+ T cells of the unexposed donor were collected. Their antigens are not known. Sequencing of DNA taken from cultured CD4+ T cells relied on the Oncomine TCR Beta short-read assay. MiXCR, applied by TCRdb to the PCR reads, yields one record per CDR3 protein. The sample records thousands of distinct CDR3 sequences, about half being singletons. Sequencing input: CD4+ T cells from blood, cultured in vitro. These receptors all stem from a human donor in good health.

The rearrangement uses TRBV27 and TRBJ2-7; TRBD2 might be the D (5 bases). The germline gives CDR1 MNHEY, CDR2 SMNVEV (reference sequence). There are 15 residues in the CDR3. The V end lost 2 bases, the J end lost 7 bases, and 18 bases lay between the germline ends. CDR3 bases: TGTGCCAGCAGTTTAATTTCGGGAACCGATCGGGAGCAGTACTTC. Translating it yields CASSLISGTDREQYF.

The J gene is TRBJ1-5, the V gene TRBV6-5; no reliable D call. The germline V and J ends were trimmed by 4 bases and 4 bases, with 11 bases remaining between them. Per the germline V gene, CDR1 is MNHEY and CDR2 is SVGAGI. The CDR3 spans 14 residues. DNA of the CDR3: TGTGCCAGCAGTTCCCTCGGACTTAATCAGCCCCAGCATTTT. Translating it yields CASSSLGLNQPQHF.

V is TRBV30 and J is TRBJ2-7; D is possibly TRBD1 or TRBD2 (5 bases each). The germline gives CDR1 GTSNPN, CDR2 SVGIG (reference sequence). V was cut by 5 bases and J by 2 bases, with 10 bases left in between. This CDR3 contains 12 residues. CDR3 region: CAWGRDAYEQYF. CDR3 in DNA: TGTGCCTGGGGACGGGACGCCTACGAGCAGTACTTC.

V is TRBV11-3 and J is TRBJ2-2; D may be TRBD2 (6 bases). Trimming stripped 6 bases from V and 6 bases from J, with 17 bases between. Germline-derived CDR1 and CDR2 are SGHNT and YENEEA. The CDR3 is 15 amino acids. The CDR3 spells CASRTGRGVAGELFF. DNA of the CDR3: TGTGCCAGCAGAACCGGGAGAGGGGTCGCCGGGGAGCTGTTTTTT.

The chain has TRBV29-1 and TRBJ2-7; possible D gene TRBD2, 6 bases. The CDR3 sequence is 12 residues long. Germline CDR1 reads SQVTM; CDR2 reads ANQGSEA. V lost 3 bases and J lost 4, with 10 bases in between. The CDR3 protein is CSVEEGPYEQYF. The DNA of the CDR3 is TGCAGCGTTGAGGAGGGCCCTTACGAGCAGTACTTC.

This chain connects TRBV11-2 to TRBJ1-2; D is unresolved. V was cut by 3 bases and J by 2 bases, with 10 bases left in between. CDR3 size: 14 residues. The germline V gene encodes CDR1 SGHAT and CDR2 FQNNGV. DNA for the CDR3: TGTGCCAGCAGCTTTCAAGAACAAAACTATGGCTACACCTTC. It specifies CASSFQEQNYGYTF.

Only a few counts were recorded for this clonotype. The V call is TRBV18, the J call TRBJ1-2, with D possibly being TRBD1 (5 bases). Trimming removed 3 bases at V and 8 bases at J, with 16 bases between. This CDR3 has 14 amino acids. Germline V gene lookup returns CDR1 KGHSH and CDR2 LQKENI. The CDR3 spells CASSPGGSDLGYTF. CDR3 DNA: TGTGCCAGCTCACCGGGGGGGTCCGACCTGGGCTACACCTTC. The whole variable domain, remainder taken from reference TRBV18 and TRBJ1-2, is NAGVMQNPRHLVRRRGQEARLRCSPMKGHSHVYWYRQLPEEGLKFMVYLQKENIIDESGMPKERFSAEFPKEGPSILRIQQVVRGDSAAYFCASSPGGSDLGYTFGSGTRLTVV.

The J gene is TRBJ2-1, the V gene TRBV12-3 or TRBV12-4; 7 nucleotides agree with TRBD1. The ends lost 4 bases at V and 12 bases at J; junction bases unmatched: 9. The CDR3 totals 13 residues. The CDR3 coding sequence is TGTGCCAGCAGTTCTGGGACAGCCCGGAGGCAGTTCTTC. It yields the protein CASSSGTARRQFF.

This clonotype was detected only a few times. This chain links TRBV6-1 with TRBJ1-1, with D possibly TRBD1 on 6 matching bases. The V end lost 5 bases, the J end lost 0 bases, and 7 bases lay between the germline ends. The germline V gene has CDR1 MNHNS and CDR2 SASEGT. CDR3 length equals 13 residues. The DNA for the CDR3 is TGTGCCAGCAGTCGGACAGTGAACACTGAAGCTTTCTTT. Its protein is CASSRTVNTEAFF.

This clonotype was observed a handful of times. V usage is TRBV6-1 and J usage is TRBJ1-1; D might be TRBD1 (5 bases). V lost 6 bases and J 10 bases, leaving 21 bases between the germline ends. Germline V gene data show CDR1 as MNHNS and CDR2 as SASEGT. The CDR3 loop spans 14 amino acids. The CDR3 reads CASSRDPTFNGAFF. The CDR3, as DNA: TGTGCCAGCAGCCGGGACCCTACTTTTAATGGAGCTTTCTTT.

The genes are TRBV4-1 and TRBJ1-1; D is possibly TRBD1 (6 bases). Germline loops: CDR1 MGHRA, CDR2 YSYEKL. Trimming removed 1 base at V and 2 bases at J, with 23 bases between. The CDR3 has 19 amino acids. The CDR3 nucleotides read TGCGCCAGCAGCCAAGTAACCCTCAACGGCAGGGGCCGAAACACTGAAGCTTTCTTT. The encoded protein is CASSQVTLNGRGRNTEAFF.

The rearrangement joins TRBV19 to TRBJ1-6; D is possibly TRBD1 (5 bases). Deletions cut 1 base from V and 14 bases from J, with 12 bases between. CDR1 LNHDA and CDR2 SQIVND come from the germline V gene (reference sequence). CDR3 length: 13 amino acids. CDR3: CASSIVRDGSLHF. In DNA, the CDR3 is TGTGCCAGTAGTATAGTGAGGGACGGATCCCTCCACTTT.

The J gene is TRBJ1-5, the V gene TRBV7-9, with D perhaps TRBD1 (5 bases). Germline V gene lookup returns CDR1 SEHNR and CDR2 FQNEAQ (reference sequence). The CDR3 extends over 16 amino acids. The V end lost 4 bases, the J end lost 5 bases, and 18 bases lay between the germline ends. The CDR3 protein is CASSSATPVGDQPQHF. The CDR3 DNA reads as TGTGCCAGCAGCTCCGCGACCCCGGTAGGGGATCAGCCCCAGCATTTT.